Included here is one T cell receptor (beta chain) sequence, with context. What it binds is not known. No DNA is shown, since the ends of the CDR3 on it are uncertain; the CDR3 is the one TCRdb lists. The data stem from a study of T cells in Graves' hyperthyroidism and ophthalmopathy. The germline CDR1 and CDR2 sequences are SGHNT and YENEEA. The CDR3 spans 20 amino acids, including both terminal residues. Amplification targeted TCR beta CDR3 regions from RNA transcripts. The HTBI primer set served for first-round RT-PCR of the TCR CDR3. MiXCR, applied by TCRdb to the multiplex PCR reads, yields one record per CDR3 protein. Of around 580,000 distinct CDR3 sequences in the sample, 35% to 55% were seen once. The study based diagnoses on clinical symptoms, serum thyroxine and TRAb, thyroid ultrasound and orbital computed tomography. General observations from the study: A model of 13 V-J pairs discriminated ophthalmopathy from stable hyperthyroidism. The model forecast ophthalmopathy, anticipating it by a median approximately 6.1 months before onset.

The sequenced sample was peripheral blood or thyroid tissue (not recorded which). The J gene is TRBJ2-7, the V gene TRBV11-3; whether TRBD1, the table's D call, matches the DNA was not checked. The origin of this receptor is a woman in her late teens or twenties with Graves' hyperthyroidism. The CDR3 protein is CASSFYICSAISDRWDEQYF.